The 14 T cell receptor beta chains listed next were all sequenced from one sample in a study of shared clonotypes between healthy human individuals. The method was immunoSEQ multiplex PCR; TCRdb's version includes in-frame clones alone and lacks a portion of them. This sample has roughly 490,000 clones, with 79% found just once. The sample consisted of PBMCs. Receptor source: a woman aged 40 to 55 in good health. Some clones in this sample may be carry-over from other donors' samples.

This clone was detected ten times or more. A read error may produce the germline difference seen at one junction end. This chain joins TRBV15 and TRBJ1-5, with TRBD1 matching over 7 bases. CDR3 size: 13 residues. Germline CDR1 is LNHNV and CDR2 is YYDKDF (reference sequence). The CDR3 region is CATSRHLGTEGNF. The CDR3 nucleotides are TGTGCCACCAGCAGACATCTCGGGACAGAGGGTAACTTT.

Here the CDR3 reads CASSLGPGTGDTGELFF. The CDR3 DNA sequence: TGCGCCAGCAGCTTAGGACCCGGGACAGGGGACACCGGGGAGCTGTTTTTT. The V call is TRBV5-1, the J call TRBJ2-2, with 10 nucleotides matching TRBD1. V trimming: 2 bases; J trimming: 3 bases; junction bases outside the gene matches: 7. Germline V gene data show CDR1 as SGHRS and CDR2 as YFSETQ. CDR3 length equals 17 residues.

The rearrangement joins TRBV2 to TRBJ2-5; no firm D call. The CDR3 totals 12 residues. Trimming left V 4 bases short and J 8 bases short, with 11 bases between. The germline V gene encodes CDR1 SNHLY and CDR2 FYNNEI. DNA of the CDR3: TGTGCCAGCAGTGGACCAAGAGAAACCCAGTACTTC. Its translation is CASSGPRETQYF.

The CDR3 loop is CASSPGNPTEQFF. As DNA, the CDR3 is TGTGCCAGCAGCCCGGGGAACCCAACCGAGCAGTTCTTC. The chain employs TRBV7-3 and TRBJ2-1; a possible D gene is TRBD2 (5 bases). V dropped 5 bases and J dropped 10 bases, with 15 bases sitting between them. Germline CDR1 and CDR2: SGHTA and FQGTGA. The length of the CDR3 is 13 residues.

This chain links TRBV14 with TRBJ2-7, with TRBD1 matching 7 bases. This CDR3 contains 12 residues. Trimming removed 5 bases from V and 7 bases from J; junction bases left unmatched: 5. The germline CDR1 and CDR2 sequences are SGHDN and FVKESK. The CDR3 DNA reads TGTGCCAGCAGCAGGGACAGCCGGGAGCAGTACTTC. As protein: CASSRDSREQYF.

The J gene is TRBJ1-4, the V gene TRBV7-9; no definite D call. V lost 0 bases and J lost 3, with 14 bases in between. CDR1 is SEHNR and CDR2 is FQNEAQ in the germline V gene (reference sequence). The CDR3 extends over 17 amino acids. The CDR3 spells CASSLALGGPANEKLFF. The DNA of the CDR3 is TGTGCCAGCAGCTTAGCGCTAGGAGGGCCGGCTAATGAAAAACTGTTTTTT.

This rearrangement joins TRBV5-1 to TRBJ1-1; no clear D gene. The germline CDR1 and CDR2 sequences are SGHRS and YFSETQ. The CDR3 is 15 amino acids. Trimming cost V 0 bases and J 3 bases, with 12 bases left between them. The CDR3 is CASSLGGSFDTEAFF. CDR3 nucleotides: TGCGCCAGCAGCTTGGGAGGGTCATTCGACACTGAAGCTTTCTTT.

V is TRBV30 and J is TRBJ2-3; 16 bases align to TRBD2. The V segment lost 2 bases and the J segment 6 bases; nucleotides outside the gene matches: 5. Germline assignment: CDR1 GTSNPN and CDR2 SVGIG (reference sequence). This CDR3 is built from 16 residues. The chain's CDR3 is CAWSLGTSGREDTQYF. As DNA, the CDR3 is TGTGCCTGGAGTCTCGGGACTAGCGGGAGGGAGGATACGCAGTATTTT.

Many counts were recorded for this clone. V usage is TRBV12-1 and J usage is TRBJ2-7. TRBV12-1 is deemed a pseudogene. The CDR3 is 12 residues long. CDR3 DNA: TGTGCCAGCAGGCCCCCCACCTACGAGCAGTACTTC. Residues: CASRPPTYEQYF.

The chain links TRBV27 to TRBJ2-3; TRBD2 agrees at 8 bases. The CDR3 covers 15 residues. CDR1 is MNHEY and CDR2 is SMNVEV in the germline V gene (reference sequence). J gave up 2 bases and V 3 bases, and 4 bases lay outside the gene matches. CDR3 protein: CASSFSGSVTDTQYF. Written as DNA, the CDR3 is TGTGCCAGCAGTTTCAGCGGGAGTGTCACAGATACGCAGTATTTT.

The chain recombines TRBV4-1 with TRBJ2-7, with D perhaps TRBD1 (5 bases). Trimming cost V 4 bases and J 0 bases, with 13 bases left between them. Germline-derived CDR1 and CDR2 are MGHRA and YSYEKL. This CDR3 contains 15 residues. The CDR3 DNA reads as TGCGCCAGCAGCCTTAGGGGCCAGGGCTCCTACGAGCAGTACTTC. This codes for CASSLRGQGSYEQYF.

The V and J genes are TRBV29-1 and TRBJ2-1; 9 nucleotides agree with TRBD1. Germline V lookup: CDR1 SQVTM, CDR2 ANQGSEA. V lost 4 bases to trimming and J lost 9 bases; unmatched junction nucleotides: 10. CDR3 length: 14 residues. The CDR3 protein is CSVATGGFLVEQFF. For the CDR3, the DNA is TGCAGCGTTGCTACAGGGGGCTTTTTGGTTGAGCAGTTCTTC.

The CDR3 protein is CASRPGRTVEAFF. CDR3 nucleotide sequence: TGTGCCAGCAGACCTGGCCGGACGGTTGAAGCTTTCTTT. V usage is TRBV2 and J usage is TRBJ1-1; D not resolved. Per the germline V gene, CDR1 is SNHLY and CDR2 is FYNNEI. V was clipped by 6 bases and J by 7 bases, with 15 bases between them. CDR3 size: 13 residues.

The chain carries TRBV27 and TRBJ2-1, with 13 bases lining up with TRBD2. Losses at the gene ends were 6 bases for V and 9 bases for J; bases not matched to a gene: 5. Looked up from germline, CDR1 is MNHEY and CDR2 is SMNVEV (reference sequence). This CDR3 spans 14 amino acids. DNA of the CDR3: TGTGCCAGCAGCCACGGACTAGCGGGAGTTGAGCAGTTCTTC. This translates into CASSHGLAGVEQFF.